The clone carrying this T cell receptor beta chain was detected ten times or more. Primers used in a second PCR of roughly 7 to 11 cycles were a sample-barcoded 5' primer and a J-beta primer mix. MiXCR was run by TCRdb on the 5' RACE reads, yielding one entry per CDR3 protein. This sample has about 830,000 distinct CDR3 sequences; roughly 60% occur once, and the top ten carry about 27%. The V gene's germline CDR1 is SGHTA and CDR2 FQGNSA. Deletions cut 5 bases from V and 3 bases from J, with 5 bases between. The CDR3 sequence is 11 residues long. The record originates from a study of blood T cells in healthy people across ages.

This sequence was found in a man younger than 40 in good health. The chain is built from TRBV7-2 and TRBJ2-7, with unresolved D. Sequenced: blood. The CDR3: CASSISYEQYF. The CDR3 DNA is TGTGCCAGCAGCATTAGCTACGAGCAGTACTTC.